This T cell receptor beta chain was recorded in a study of cytomegalovirus exposure and HLA in healthy donors. A multiplex PCR was run with 60 Vbeta primers and 13 Jbeta primers. Using immunoSEQ multiplex PCR, the repertoire was profiled, and TCRdb retains in-frame clones only, with some absent. Of over 60,000 clones listed, about three quarters are singletons. Germline V lookup: CDR1 SGHTA, CDR2 FQGNSA. The length of the CDR3 is 15 residues. V lost 2 bases to trimming and J lost 0 bases, with 10 bases between them. The chain carries TRBV7-2 and TRBJ1-1, with D perhaps TRBD1 (6 bases). Material: PBMCs. The sequence was collected from a man aged 18 to 29 in good health and CMV-seronegative. This CDR3 is CASSLPRQVNTEAFF. Written as DNA, the CDR3 is TGTGCCAGCAGCTTACCGAGACAGGTGAACACTGAAGCTTTCTTT.